What follows are 20 T cell receptor beta chains derived from one specimen sequenced in a study of blood T cells in healthy people across ages. Through a sample-barcoded 5' primer and a J-beta primer mix, a second PCR was run for roughly 6 to 12 cycles. From the 5' RACE reads, TCRdb called clonotypes with MiXCR, one entry per CDR3 protein. The sample consists of approximately 790,000 distinct CDR3 sequences, around 68% of them appearing once. Sequencing was carried out using blood. The receptors here all came from a man aged 25 to 40 in good health.

The genes are TRBV3-1 and TRBJ2-7; D tentatively fits TRBD1 or TRBD2 (6 bases each). V dropped 1 base and J dropped 3 bases, with 13 bases sitting between them. Germline CDR1 and CDR2: LGHDT and YNNKEL (reference sequence). CDR3 length: 15 amino acids. The DNA of the CDR3 is TGTGCCAGCAGCCAAGTTCCGGGGGCTAACTACGAGCAGTACTTC. It translates to CASSQVPGANYEQYF.

The chain couples TRBV11-1 to TRBJ1-1; D perhaps matches TRBD1 (5 bases). The CDR3 consists of 14 residues. Per the germline V gene, CDR1 is SGHAT and CDR2 is FQDESV (reference sequence). V lost 5 bases to trimming and J lost 4 bases, with 14 bases between them. CDR3: CASSAGGDGTEAFF. CDR3 coding DNA: TGTGCCAGCAGCGCGGGGGGGGATGGCACTGAAGCTTTCTTT.

This clonotype has only a few counts. This chain uses TRBV12-3 or TRBV12-4 with TRBJ1-6; weak D call: TRBD1 (5 bases). The CDR3 length is 15 residues. V was clipped by 7 bases and J by 6 bases, with 16 bases between them. CDR3 DNA sequence: TGTGCCAGCACCGGCGGGGACGGCTTTAATTCACCCCTCCACTTT. Translating gives CASTGGDGFNSPLHF.

The chain is built from TRBV20-1 and TRBJ2-1, with TRBD1 matching over 7 bases. The CDR3 covers 17 residues. Germline V gives CDR1 DFQATT, CDR2 SNEGSKA (reference sequence). J gave up 2 bases and V 2 bases, and 12 bases lay outside the gene matches. The CDR3 nucleotides are TGCAGTGCTAGACCTCTTACCGGGACAGATACCTACAATGAGCAGTTCTTC. Translation gives CSARPLTGTDTYNEQFF.

This clonotype was detected many times. V is TRBV29-1 and J is TRBJ2-7, with a weak D call TRBD2 (5 bases). The CDR3 is 13 amino acids. Trimming took 1 base from V and 3 from J, leaving 10 bases between them. Germline CDR1 and CDR2: SQVTM and ANQGSEA. CDR3 sequence: CSVEVGVGYEQYF. The CDR3 coding sequence is TGCAGCGTTGAAGTGGGAGTAGGCTACGAGCAGTACTTC.

This clonotype occurred once. The V and J genes are TRBV4-2 and TRBJ2-1; TRBD2 matches 9 bases. Germline values: CDR1 LGHNA, CDR2 YNFKEQ. V gave up 3 bases and J gave up 4 bases; unmatched junction bases: 7. This CDR3 is built from 16 residues. The CDR3 nucleotides are TGTGCCAGCAGCCAGGTAGCGGGGGCGGCTTACAATGAGCAGTTCTTC. This encodes CASSQVAGAAYNEQFF.

The CDR3 DNA reads TGCGCCAGCAGCTTGGTCTCAGGGGGCTCACCCCTCCACTTT. Its protein is CASSLVSGGSPLHF. The chain combines TRBV5-1 with TRBJ1-6; 8 bases fit TRBD1. V shed 0 bases and J 10 bases; nucleotides not matched to a gene: 3. Germline values: CDR1 SGHRS, CDR2 YFSETQ. This CDR3 region has 14 residues.

The genes are TRBV4-3 and TRBJ1-2, with D perhaps TRBD1 (5 bases). CDR1 and CDR2 (germline): LGHNA, YSLEER. CDR3 size: 13 residues. The germline V and J ends were trimmed by 3 bases and 4 bases, with 9 bases remaining between them. CDR3 protein: CASSHSRGYGYTF. The DNA for the CDR3 is TGCGCCAGCAGCCATAGTAGGGGCTATGGCTACACCTTC.

The J gene is TRBJ2-2, the V gene TRBV12-3 or TRBV12-4; D unresolved. CDR3 length: 14 amino acids. Trimming left V 3 bases short and J 6 bases short, with 11 bases between. CDR3 DNA: TGTGCCAGCAGTTTCTCCATTCTATCCGGGGAGCTGTTTTTT. Its translation: CASSFSILSGELFF.

The chain is built from TRBV9 and TRBJ2-7; 7 nucleotides align to TRBD1. The J segment lost 3 bases and the V segment lost 3 bases, leaving 9 bases of the junction unmatched. The CDR3 length is 15 residues. Germline V gene sequence: CDR1 SGDLS, CDR2 YYNGEE. CDR3 coding DNA: TGTGCCAGCAGCGCACTCGGGACAGCCCTCTACGAGCAGTACTTC. Its protein product is CASSALGTALYEQYF.

This clonotype was observed many times. The CDR3 protein is CASSSRSGGFGANVLTF. CDR3 DNA: TGTGCCAGCAGCTCTCGAAGTGGTGGATTTGGGGCCAACGTCCTGACTTTC. The rearrangement joins TRBV7-6 to TRBJ2-6; D not certain. Germline V gene data show CDR1 as SGHVS and CDR2 as FNYEAQ. The CDR3 sequence is 17 residues long. Trimming removed 4 bases from V and 3 bases from J, with 16 bases in between.

The chain carries TRBV4-2 and TRBJ1-2; 7 bases line up with TRBD1. Trimming at V came to 5 bases and at J to 2 bases, leaving 5 bases not matched to a gene. The CDR3 totals 14 residues. Per germline, CDR1 LGHNA and CDR2 YNFKEQ. CDR3 in amino acids: CASSVTTGNYGYTF. The CDR3 DNA sequence: TGTGCCAGCAGCGTGACGACAGGGAACTATGGCTACACCTTC.

This sequence joins TRBV15 and TRBJ2-4, with 8 bases aligning to TRBD1. TRBJ2-7 matches the DNA end more closely, so the J call is doubtful. The CDR3 spans 12 residues. Germline CDR1 and CDR2: LNHNV and YYDKDF (reference sequence). CDR3 sequence (DNA): TGTGCCACCAGATCAGGGGGCTCCGAGCAGTACTTC. The encoded protein is CATRSGGSEQYF.

V is TRBV7-9 and J is TRBJ2-1; 12 bases map to TRBD1. V trimming: 5 bases; J trimming: 7 bases; junction bases outside the gene matches: 6. From germline, CDR1 is SEHNR and CDR2 FQNEAQ (reference sequence). The length of the CDR3 is 15 residues. Here the CDR3 DNA reads TGTGCCAGCAGCCCGAGGGACAGGGGGCTTAATGAGCAGTTCTTC. Encoded protein: CASSPRDRGLNEQFF.

The V call is TRBV4-2, the J call TRBJ1-2; unclear D gene. The CDR3 runs 15 residues. Germline loops: CDR1 LGHNA, CDR2 YNFKEQ. Trimming removed 1 base from V and 4 bases from J, with 13 bases in between. Written as DNA, the CDR3 is TGTGCCAGCAGCCAAGTCCTGGGAGGCTCCTATGGCTACACCTTC. As protein: CASSQVLGGSYGYTF.

This clonotype was detected only a few times. The chain carries TRBV7-2 and TRBJ2-5; D gene unclear. The V end was cut by 4 bases, the J end by 5 bases, with 5 bases between. CDR3 size: 11 residues. Germline V gene data show CDR1 as SGHTA and CDR2 as FQGNSA. Here the CDR3 DNA reads TGTGCCAGCAGCTGGCTGGAGACCCAGTACTTC. This codes for CASSWLETQYF.

About this clonotype: An end of the junction does not agree with germline; a read error may underlie this. This chain's CDR3 is CASKGGKLFF. CDR3 in DNA: TGTGCCAGCAAGGGCGGGAAGCTGTTTTTT. The chain recombines TRBV13 with TRBJ2-2; the D gene is possibly TRBD2 (6 bases). CDR3 size: 10 residues. Germline V gives CDR1 PRHDT, CDR2 FYEKMQ (reference sequence).

The rearrangement joins TRBV4-2 to TRBJ1-5; 7 bases line up with TRBD1. This CDR3 has 18 amino acids. The trim removed 0 bases at V and 5 bases at J, leaving 13 bases unmatched. Germline V CDR1 and CDR2: LGHNA, YNFKEQ. This CDR3 reads CASSQEEGGTGSDQPQHF. CDR3 bases: TGTGCCAGCAGCCAAGAAGAAGGGGGCACAGGGTCGGATCAGCCCCAGCATTTT.

The chain combines TRBV4-2 with TRBJ2-7, with a possible D match to TRBD2 (5 bases). CDR3 length equals 15 residues. Germline V gene sequence: CDR1 LGHNA, CDR2 YNFKEQ. The V gene lost 11 bases and the J gene lost 0 bases, with 20 bases spanning the gap. CDR3 nucleotide sequence: TGTGCCTGCAAAAGCGGCGGAGGTAGCTCCTACGAGCAGTACTTC. Translation gives CACKSGGGSSYEQYF.

This clonotype occurred a few times. V and J are TRBV28 and TRBJ2-6; D unresolved. Germline V gene data show CDR1 as MDHEN and CDR2 as SYDVKM. V lost 6 bases, J lost 0 bases, and 6 bases lay in between. The CDR3 contains 14 residues. The CDR3 sequence is CASRPSSGANVLTF. CDR3 nucleotide sequence: TGTGCCAGCAGGCCTAGCTCTGGGGCCAACGTCCTGACTTTC.